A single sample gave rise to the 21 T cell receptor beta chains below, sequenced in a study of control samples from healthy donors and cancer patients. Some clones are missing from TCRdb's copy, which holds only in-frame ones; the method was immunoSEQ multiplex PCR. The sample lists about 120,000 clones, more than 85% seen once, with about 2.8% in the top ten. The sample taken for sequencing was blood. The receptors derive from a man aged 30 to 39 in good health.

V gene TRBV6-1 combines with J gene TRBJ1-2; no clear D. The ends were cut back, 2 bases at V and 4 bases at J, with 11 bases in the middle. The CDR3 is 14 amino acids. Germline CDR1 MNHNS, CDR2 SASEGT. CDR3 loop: CASSENPRSYGYTF. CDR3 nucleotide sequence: TGTGCCAGCAGTGAAAACCCTAGGAGCTATGGCTACACCTTC.

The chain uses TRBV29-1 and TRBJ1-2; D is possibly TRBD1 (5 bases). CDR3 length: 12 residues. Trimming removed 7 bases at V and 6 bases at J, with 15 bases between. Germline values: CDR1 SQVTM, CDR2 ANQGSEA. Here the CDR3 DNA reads TGCAGCGCCAGGGAGCTTGGGAATGGCTACACCTTC. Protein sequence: CSARELGNGYTF.

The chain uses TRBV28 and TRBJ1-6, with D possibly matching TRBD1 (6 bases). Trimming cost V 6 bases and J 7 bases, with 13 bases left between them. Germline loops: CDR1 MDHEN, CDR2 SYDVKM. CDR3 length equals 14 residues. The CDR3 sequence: CASRGGQRNSPLHF. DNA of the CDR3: TGTGCCAGCAGGGGGGGCCAGCGGAATTCACCCCTCCACTTT. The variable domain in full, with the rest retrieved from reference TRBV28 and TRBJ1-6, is DVKVTQSSRYLVKRTGEKVFLECVQDMDHENMFWYRQDPGLGLRLIYFSYDVKMKEKGDIPEGYSVSREKKERFSLILESASTNQTSMYLCASRGGQRNSPLHFGNGTRLTVT.

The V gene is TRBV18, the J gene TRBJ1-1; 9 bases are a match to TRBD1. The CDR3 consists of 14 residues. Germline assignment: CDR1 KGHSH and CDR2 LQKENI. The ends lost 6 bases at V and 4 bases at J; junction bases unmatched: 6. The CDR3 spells CASSRGQGTTEAFF. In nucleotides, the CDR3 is TGTGCCAGCTCCCGCGGACAGGGGACCACTGAAGCTTTCTTT.

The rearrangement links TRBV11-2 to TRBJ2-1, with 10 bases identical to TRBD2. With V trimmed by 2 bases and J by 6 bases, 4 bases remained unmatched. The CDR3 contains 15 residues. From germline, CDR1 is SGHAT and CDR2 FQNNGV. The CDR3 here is CASSLPGLAFNEQFF. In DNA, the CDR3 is TGTGCCAGCAGCTTACCGGGACTAGCGTTCAATGAGCAGTTCTTC. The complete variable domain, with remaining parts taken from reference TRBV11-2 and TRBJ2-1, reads EAGVAQSPRYKIIEKRQSVAFWCNPISGHATLYWYQQILGQGPKLLIQFQNNGVVDDSQLPKDRFSAERLKGVDSTLKIQPAKLEDSAVYLCASSLPGLAFNEQFFGPGTRLTVL.

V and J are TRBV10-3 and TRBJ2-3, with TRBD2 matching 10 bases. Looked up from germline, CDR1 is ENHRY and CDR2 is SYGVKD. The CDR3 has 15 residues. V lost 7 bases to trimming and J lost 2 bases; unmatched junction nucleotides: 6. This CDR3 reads CAITSTSGDTDTQYF. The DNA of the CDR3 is TGTGCCATCACCTCTACTAGCGGGGACACAGATACGCAGTATTTT.

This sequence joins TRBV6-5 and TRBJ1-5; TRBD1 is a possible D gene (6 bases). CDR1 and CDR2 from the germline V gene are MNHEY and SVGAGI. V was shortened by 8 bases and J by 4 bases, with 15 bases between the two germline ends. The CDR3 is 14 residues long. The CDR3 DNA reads TGTGCCAGCGCTAGGGTACAGGGAAATCAGCCCCAGCATTTT. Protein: CASARVQGNQPQHF.

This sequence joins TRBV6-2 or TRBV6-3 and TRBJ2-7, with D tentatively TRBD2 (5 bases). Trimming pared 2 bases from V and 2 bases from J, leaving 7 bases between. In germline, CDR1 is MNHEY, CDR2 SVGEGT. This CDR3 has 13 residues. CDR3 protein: CASSYRGPYEQYV. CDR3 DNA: TGTGCCAGCAGTTACCGCGGGCCCTACGAGCAGTACGTC.

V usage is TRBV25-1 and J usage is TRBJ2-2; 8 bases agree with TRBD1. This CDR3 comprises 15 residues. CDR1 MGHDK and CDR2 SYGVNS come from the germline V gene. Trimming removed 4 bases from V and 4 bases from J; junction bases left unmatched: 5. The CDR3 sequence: CASSVQGGGTGELFF. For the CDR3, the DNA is TGTGCCAGCAGTGTACAGGGGGGAGGCACCGGGGAGCTGTTTTTT.

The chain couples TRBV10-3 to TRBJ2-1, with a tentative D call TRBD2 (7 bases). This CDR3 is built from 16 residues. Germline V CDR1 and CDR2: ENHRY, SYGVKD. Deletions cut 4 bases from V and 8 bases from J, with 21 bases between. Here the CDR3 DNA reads TGTGCCATCAGTGGGTCGAGGGGGGGGTCTAGAGATGAGCAGTTCTTC. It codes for CAISGSRGGSRDEQFF.

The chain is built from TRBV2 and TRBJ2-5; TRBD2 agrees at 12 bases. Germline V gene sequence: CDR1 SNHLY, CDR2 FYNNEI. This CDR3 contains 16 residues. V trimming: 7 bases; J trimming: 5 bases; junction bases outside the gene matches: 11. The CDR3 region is CASKPGLAGPRETQYF. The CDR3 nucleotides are TGTGCCAGCAAGCCGGGACTAGCGGGTCCTCGGGAGACCCAGTACTTC. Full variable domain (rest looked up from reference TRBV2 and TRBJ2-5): EPEVTQTPSHQVTQMGQEVILRCVPISNHLYFYWYRQILGQKVEFLVSFYNNEISEKSEIFDDQFSVERPDGSNFTLKIRSTKLEDSAMYFCASKPGLAGPRETQYFGPGTRLLVL.

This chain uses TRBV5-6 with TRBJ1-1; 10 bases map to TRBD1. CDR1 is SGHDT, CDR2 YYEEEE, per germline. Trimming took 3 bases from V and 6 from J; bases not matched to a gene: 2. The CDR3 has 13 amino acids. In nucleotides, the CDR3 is TGTGCCAGCAGCTATGGGACAGGGGCTGAAGCTTTCTTT. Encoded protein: CASSYGTGAEAFF.

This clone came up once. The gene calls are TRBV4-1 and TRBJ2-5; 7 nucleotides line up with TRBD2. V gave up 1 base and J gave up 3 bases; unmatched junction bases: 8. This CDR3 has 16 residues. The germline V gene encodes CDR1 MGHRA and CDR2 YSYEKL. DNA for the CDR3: TGCGCCAGCAGCCAAGCCTACGGGACTACCAAAGAGACCCAGTACTTC. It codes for CASSQAYGTTKETQYF.

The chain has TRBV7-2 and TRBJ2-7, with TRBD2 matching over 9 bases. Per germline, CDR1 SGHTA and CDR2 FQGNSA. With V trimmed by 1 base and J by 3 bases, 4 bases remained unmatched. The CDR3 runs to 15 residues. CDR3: CASSLGGGGVYEQYF. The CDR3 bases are TGTGCCAGCAGCTTAGGCGGCGGGGGGGTCTACGAGCAGTACTTC. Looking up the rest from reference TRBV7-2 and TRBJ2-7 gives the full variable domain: GAGVSQSPSNKVTEKGKDVELRCDPISGHTALYWYRQSLGQGLEFLIYFQGNSAPDKSGLPSDRFSAERTGGSVSTLTIQRTQQEDSAVYLCASSLGGGGVYEQYFGPGTRLTVT.

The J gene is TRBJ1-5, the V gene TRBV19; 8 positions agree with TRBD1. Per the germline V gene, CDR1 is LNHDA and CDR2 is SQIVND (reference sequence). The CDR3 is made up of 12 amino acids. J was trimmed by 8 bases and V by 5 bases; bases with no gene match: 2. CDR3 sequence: CASSVQGEPQHF. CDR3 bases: TGTGCCAGTAGTGTACAGGGGGAGCCCCAGCATTTT.

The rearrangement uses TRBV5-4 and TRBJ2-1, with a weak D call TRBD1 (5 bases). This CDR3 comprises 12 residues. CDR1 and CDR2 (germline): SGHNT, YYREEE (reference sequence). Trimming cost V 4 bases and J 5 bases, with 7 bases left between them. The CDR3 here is CASSLTDNEQFF. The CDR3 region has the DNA TGTGCCAGCAGCCTGACAGACAATGAGCAGTTCTTC.

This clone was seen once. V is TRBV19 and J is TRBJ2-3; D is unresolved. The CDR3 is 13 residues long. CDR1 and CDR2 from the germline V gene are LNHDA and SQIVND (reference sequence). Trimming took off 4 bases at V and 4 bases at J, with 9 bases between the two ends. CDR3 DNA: TGTGCCAGTAGTAAAATCGGCGCAGATACGCAGTATTTT. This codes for CASSKIGADTQYF. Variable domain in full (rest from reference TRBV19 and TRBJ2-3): DGGITQSPKYLFRKEGQNVTLSCEQNLNHDAMYWYRQDPGQGLRLIYYSQIVNDFQKGDIAEGYSVSREKKESFPLTVTSAQKNPTAFYLCASSKIGADTQYFGPGTRLTVL.

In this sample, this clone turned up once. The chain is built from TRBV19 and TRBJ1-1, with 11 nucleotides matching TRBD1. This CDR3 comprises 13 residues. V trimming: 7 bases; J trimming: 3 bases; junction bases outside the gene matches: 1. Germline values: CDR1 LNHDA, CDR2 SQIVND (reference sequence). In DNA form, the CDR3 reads TGTGCCAGTACGGGACAGGGGGACACTGAAGCTTTCTTT. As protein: CASTGQGDTEAFF.

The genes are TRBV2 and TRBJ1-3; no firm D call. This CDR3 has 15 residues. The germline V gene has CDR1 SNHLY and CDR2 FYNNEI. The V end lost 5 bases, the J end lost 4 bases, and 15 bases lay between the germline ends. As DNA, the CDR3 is TGTGCCAGCAGTCGGGGATTTGGTTCGGGAAACACCATATATTTT. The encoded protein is CASSRGFGSGNTIYF.

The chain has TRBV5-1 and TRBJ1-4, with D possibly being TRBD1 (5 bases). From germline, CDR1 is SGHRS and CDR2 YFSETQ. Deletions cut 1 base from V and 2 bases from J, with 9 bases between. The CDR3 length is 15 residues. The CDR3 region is CASSLRGYTNEKLFF. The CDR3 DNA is TGCGCCAGCAGCTTGAGGGGATACACTAATGAAAAACTGTTTTTT.

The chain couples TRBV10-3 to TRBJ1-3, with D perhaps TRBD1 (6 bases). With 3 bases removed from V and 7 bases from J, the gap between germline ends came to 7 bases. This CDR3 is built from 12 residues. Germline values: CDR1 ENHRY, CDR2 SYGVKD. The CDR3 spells CAISEGGNTIYF. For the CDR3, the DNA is TGTGCCATCAGTGAAGGGGGGAACACCATATATTTT.